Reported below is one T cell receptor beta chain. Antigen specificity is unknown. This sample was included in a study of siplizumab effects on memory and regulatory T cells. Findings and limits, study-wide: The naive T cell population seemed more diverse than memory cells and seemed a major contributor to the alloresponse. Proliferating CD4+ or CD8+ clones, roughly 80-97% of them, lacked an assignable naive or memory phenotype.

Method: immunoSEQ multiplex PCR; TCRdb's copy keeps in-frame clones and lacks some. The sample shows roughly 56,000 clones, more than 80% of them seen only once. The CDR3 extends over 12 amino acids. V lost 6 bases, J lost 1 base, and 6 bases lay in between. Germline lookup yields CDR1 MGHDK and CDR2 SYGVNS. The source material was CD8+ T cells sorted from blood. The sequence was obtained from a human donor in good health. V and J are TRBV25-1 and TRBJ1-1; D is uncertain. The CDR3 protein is CASSGSNTEAFF. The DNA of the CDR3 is TGTGCCAGCAGCGGTTCGAACACTGAAGCTTTCTTT.